This T cell receptor (beta chain) was found in a study of control samples from healthy donors and cancer patients. Germline assignment: CDR1 SEHNR and CDR2 FQNEAQ (reference sequence). The CDR3 extends over 15 amino acids. V lost 5 bases, J lost 7 bases, and 11 bases stayed unmatched. The repertoire was sequenced with immunoSEQ multiplex PCR; TCRdb's copy has only in-frame clones and lacks some. The data contain 100,000 to 150,000 clones, around nine tenths of them seen just once; the ten biggest clones take up more than 2%. The chain couples TRBV7-9 to TRBJ1-3, with TRBD1 identical over 7 bases. The receptor's source is a man between 18 and 29 years old in good health. Sequenced input: blood. CDR3 protein: CASSDADRLVNTIYF. DNA of the CDR3: TGTGCCAGCAGCGATGCGGACAGGTTGGTGAACACCATATATTTT.